This T cell receptor (beta chain) was recovered during a study of T cells in localized non-small cell lung cancer. In regard to this clone: Antigen: not known.

V gave up 5 bases and J gave up 6 bases; unmatched junction bases: 0. Germline CDR1 is MNHEY and CDR2 is SVGAGI. The CDR3 length is 12 residues. TCRdb's copy holds only in-frame clones and misses some; the assay was immunoSEQ multiplex PCR. The sample records more than 25,000 clones, roughly nine tenths being singletons. Study-level findings and limits: Adjacent lung had a median about 57 of the 100 largest tumor clones. Uninvolved adjacent lung had the highest recorded T cell clonality, with tumor below it. Patients showing higher blood T cell density tended to see longer overall survival. Because only a single region of the tumor was sequenced, heterogeneity remains possible.

V gene TRBV6-5 combines with J gene TRBJ2-1; 8 positions agree with TRBD1. Sequences were derived from PBMCs, sampled before any cancer treatment. This receptor was taken from a man aged 40-75 years with stage II lung adenocarcinoma. CDR3 sequence: CASSGQGNEQFF. CDR3 in DNA: TGTGCCAGCAGTGGACAGGGCAATGAGCAGTTCTTC.